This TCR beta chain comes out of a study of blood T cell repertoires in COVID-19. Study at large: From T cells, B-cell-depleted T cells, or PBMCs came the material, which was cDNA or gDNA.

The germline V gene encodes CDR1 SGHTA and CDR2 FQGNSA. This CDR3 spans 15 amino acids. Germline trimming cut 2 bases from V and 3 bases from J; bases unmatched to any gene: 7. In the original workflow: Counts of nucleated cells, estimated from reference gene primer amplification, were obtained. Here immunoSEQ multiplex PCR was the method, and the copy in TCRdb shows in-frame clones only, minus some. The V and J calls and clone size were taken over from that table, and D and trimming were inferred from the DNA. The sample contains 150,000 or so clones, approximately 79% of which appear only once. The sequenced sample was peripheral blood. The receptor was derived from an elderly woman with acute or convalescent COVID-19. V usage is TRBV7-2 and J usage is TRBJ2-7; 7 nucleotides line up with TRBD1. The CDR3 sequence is CASSLWDSNSYEQYF. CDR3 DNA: TGTGCCAGCAGCTTATGGGACAGCAACAGCTACGAGCAGTACTTC.